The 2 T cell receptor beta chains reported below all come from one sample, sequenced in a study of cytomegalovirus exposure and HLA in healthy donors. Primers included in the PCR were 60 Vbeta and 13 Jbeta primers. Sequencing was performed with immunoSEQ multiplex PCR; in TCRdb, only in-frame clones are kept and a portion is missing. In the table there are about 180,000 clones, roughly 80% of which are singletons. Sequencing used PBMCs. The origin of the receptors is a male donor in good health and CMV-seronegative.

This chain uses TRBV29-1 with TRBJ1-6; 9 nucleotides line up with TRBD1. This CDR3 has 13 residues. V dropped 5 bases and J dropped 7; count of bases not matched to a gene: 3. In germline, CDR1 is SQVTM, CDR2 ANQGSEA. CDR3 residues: CSVRDRENSPLHF. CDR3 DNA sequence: TGCAGCGTTAGGGACAGGGAAAATTCACCCCTCCACTTT.

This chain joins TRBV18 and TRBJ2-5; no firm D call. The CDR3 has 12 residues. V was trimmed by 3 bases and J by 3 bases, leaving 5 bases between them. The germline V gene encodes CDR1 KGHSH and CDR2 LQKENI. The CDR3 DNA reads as TGTGCCAGCTCACCCACTGAAGAGACCCAGTACTTC. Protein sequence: CASSPTEETQYF. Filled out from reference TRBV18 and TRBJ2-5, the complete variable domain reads NAGVMQNPRHLVRRRGQEARLRCSPMKGHSHVYWYRQLPEEGLKFMVYLQKENIIDESGMPKERFSAEFPKEGPSILRIQQVVRGDSAAYFCASSPTEETQYFGPGTRLLVL.